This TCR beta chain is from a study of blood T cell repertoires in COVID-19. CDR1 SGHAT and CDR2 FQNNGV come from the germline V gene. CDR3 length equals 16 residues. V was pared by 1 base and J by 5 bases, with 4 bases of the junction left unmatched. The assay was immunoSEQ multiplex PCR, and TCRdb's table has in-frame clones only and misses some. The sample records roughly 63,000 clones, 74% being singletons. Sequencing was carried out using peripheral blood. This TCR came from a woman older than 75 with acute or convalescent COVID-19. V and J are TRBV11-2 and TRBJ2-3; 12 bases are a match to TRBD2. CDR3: CASSLALAGGLDTQYF. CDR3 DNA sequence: TGTGCCAGCAGCTTAGCCCTAGCGGGAGGGTTAGATACGCAGTATTTT.